The subject of this entry is one TCR beta chain. The data were taken from a study of T cell responses to AZD1222 COVID-19 vaccine. Produced via immunoSEQ multiplex PCR; TCRdb's table is partial and in-frame only. Altogether about 120,000 clones are present, about 90% being singletons, with the ten largest covering around 14%. Germline loops: CDR1 MDHEN, CDR2 SYDVKM. J was trimmed by 7 bases and V by 6 bases; bases with no gene match: 15. The CDR3 is 16 residues long. The specimen comprised peripheral blood, sampled 28 days after the second AZD1222 dose. The gene calls are TRBV28 and TRBJ1-5; 7 nucleotides match TRBD1. This TCR derives from an adult who received the AZD1222 COVID-19 vaccine. The CDR3 DNA is TGTGCCAGCAGGTCGACCTCAGGGGGGATGAGGCAGCCCCAGCATTTT. Amino acids: CASRSTSGGMRQPQHF. The full variable domain, its missing parts supplied by reference TRBV28 and TRBJ1-5, is DVKVTQSSRYLVKRTGEKVFLECVQDMDHENMFWYRQDPGLGLRLIYFSYDVKMKEKGDIPEGYSVSREKKERFSLILESASTNQTSMYLCASRSTSGGMRQPQHFGDGTRLSIL.